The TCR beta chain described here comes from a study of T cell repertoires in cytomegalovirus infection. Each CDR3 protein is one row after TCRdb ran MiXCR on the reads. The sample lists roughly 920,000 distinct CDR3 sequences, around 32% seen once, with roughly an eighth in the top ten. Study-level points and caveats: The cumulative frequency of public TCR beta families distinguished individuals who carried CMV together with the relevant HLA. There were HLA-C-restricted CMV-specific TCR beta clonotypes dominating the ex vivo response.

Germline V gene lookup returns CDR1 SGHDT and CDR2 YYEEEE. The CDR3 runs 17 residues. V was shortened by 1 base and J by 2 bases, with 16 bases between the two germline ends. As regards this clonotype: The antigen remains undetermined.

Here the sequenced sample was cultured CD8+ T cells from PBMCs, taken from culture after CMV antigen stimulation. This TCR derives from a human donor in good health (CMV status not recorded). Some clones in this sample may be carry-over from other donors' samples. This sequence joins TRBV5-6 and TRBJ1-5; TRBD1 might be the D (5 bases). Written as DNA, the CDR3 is TGTGCCAGCAGCTTGATCAGGAGGGGAGGAGGCAATCAGCCCCAGCATTTT. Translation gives CASSLIRRGGGNQPQHF.